These T cell receptor beta chains were read from a single sample in a study of blood T cell repertoires in COVID-19. Profiled with immunoSEQ multiplex PCR; TCRdb holds only in-frame clones, not every one. Of some 210,000 clones detected, approximately 91% appear once; the ten largest clones hold 5.5% to 8%. Sequenced material: peripheral blood. These receptors originate from a man between 60 and 75 years old who had recovered from COVID-19. CDR3s leave out the opening cysteine and the closing phenylalanine or tryptophan. A D gene is named only where the DNA matches it firmly.

v_gene	j_gene	d_gene	CDR3aa
TRBV3-1/TRBV3-2	TRBJ2-7	TRBD2	ASSQAGLAGVGEQY
TRBV3-1/TRBV3-2	TRBJ1-1	TRBD1	ASSQAANRGRNTEAF
TRBV19	TRBJ1-2	NA	ASSIKGGGDHGYT
TRBV5-6	TRBJ2-5	NA	ASSGGVALRETQY
TRBV7-3	TRBJ2-2	NA	ASSQFAGSTGELF
TRBV28	TRBJ1-5	TRBD1	ASRRSGTGEQPQH
TRBV12-2	TRBJ1-2	NA	ASRLGAANYGYT
TRBV2	TRBJ1-2	NA	ASSGRGGYGYT
TRBV5-1	TRBJ2-5	TRBD2	ASSWGTSGQETQY
TRBV6-5	TRBJ1-4	NA	ASSYSAGKLF
TRBV9	TRBJ1-2	TRBD1	ASSVAPVDRGSDGYT
TRBV21-1	TRBJ2-2	NA	ASTKRVGAGHMSTGELF
TRBV28	TRBJ2-2	TRBD2	ASSLGGSIGELF
TRBV9	TRBJ2-3	NA	ASSTQAGGTQY
TRBV30	TRBJ1-1	NA	AWSPRSIMNTEAF
TRBV6-5	TRBJ2-7	NA	ASSYQLSYEQY
TRBV11-2	TRBJ2-3	TRBD2	ASSSTRSGRASTDTQY
TRBV11-2	TRBJ1-1	NA	ASSLGLIRGTEAF
TRBV7-3	TRBJ2-7	NA	ASSLDPGSYEQY
TRBV12-3/TRBV12-4	TRBJ2-1	TRBD2	ASNPTAGDEQF
TRBV7-6	TRBJ1-5	TRBD1	ASSLTDRGGVGNQPQH
TRBV18	TRBJ2-5	TRBD1	ASSRSGTGEETQY
TRBV19	TRBJ2-7	TRBD2	ASSARPGLAGGSEQY
TRBV29-1	TRBJ1-1	TRBD1	SVVLPDRAGTEAF
TRBV5-1	TRBJ1-4	TRBD1	ASSLGTGNEKLF
TRBV28	TRBJ1-1	NA	ASRLGQYGTEAF
TRBV6-4	TRBJ1-5	NA	ASSDSGWTAEPQH
TRBV5-4	TRBJ1-4	NA	ASSLNPGRGNEKLF
TRBV28	TRBJ1-2	TRBD1	ASSLGAPDRGYGYT
TRBV7-9	TRBJ2-1	NA	ASSPWGVGVNNEQF
TRBV5-1	TRBJ2-1	NA	ASSPLLGLRGGQF
TRBV7-8	TRBJ2-3	TRBD1	ASSLYSGGSTDTQY
TRBV6-2/TRBV6-3	TRBJ2-3	TRBD2	ASSYWRGDRTDTQY
TRBV6-2/TRBV6-3	TRBJ2-1	TRBD2	ASSLSSGRANEQF
TRBV12-3/TRBV12-4	TRBJ2-7	TRBD2	ASRLAATYEQY
TRBV3-1/TRBV3-2	TRBJ2-1	TRBD2	ASSQDAMSGDEQF
TRBV6-5	TRBJ1-2	NA	ASSYSWSDGYT